A selection of T cell receptor beta chains follows, all from one sample in a study of blood T cell repertoires in COVID-19. Clones were read by immunoSEQ multiplex PCR, and TCRdb kept only the in-frame ones, dropping some. Of 200,000 to 250,000 clones listed, about 78% were seen once; the top ten hold 7% to 8.5%. Material for sequencing was peripheral blood. The source is a woman between 65 and 79 years old with acute or convalescent COVID-19. Each CDR3 is given with its conserved first and last residue. The D gene is left open where the match is weak. Not all rows give a size; the values are once, few, many and, for expanded clones, a class.

D	V	size	J	DNA	CDR3
TRBD1	TRBV11-2	-	TRBJ2-7	TGTGCCAGCAGCCCCTGGGACAGGGGAACCTACGAGCAGTACTTC	CASSPWDRGTYEQYF
TRBD1	TRBV9	once	TRBJ1-6	TGTGCCAGCAGCGTGGGGACAGGGGGATCCTCACCCCTCCACTTT	CASSVGTGGSSPLHF
TRBD1	TRBV10-1	-	TRBJ1-6	TGCGCCAGCGGGACAGGGGGGAATTCACCCCTCCACTTT	CASGTGGNSPLHF
TRBD1	TRBV5-1	-	TRBJ2-5	TGCGCCAGCAGCGCACAGGGGACAGAGACCCAGTACTTC	CASSAQGTETQYF
TRBD2	TRBV7-2	-	TRBJ2-5	TGTGCCAGCAGTCCCCAAGCGGGGTCCCGGGAGACCCAGTACTTC	CASSPQAGSRETQYF
-	TRBV7-8	-	TRBJ1-2	TGTGCCAGCAGCTTAGTTCCAGGGCCCGAATATGGCTACACCTTC	CASSLVPGPEYGYTF
-	TRBV24-1	-	TRBJ2-3	TGTGCCACCAGTGGTTTCTCTGGACAGAGGCATAGCACAGATACGCAGTATTTT	CATSGFSGQRHSTDTQYF
-	TRBV5-8	-	TRBJ2-3	TGTGCCAGCAGCTTGGGACTAGACACAGATACGCAGTATTTT	CASSLGLDTDTQYF
-	TRBV7-9	-	TRBJ1-1	TGTGCCAGCAGCTTAGTTACAGGGAGTATGAACACTGAAGCTTTCTTT	CASSLVTGSMNTEAFF
TRBD2	TRBV6-5	-	TRBJ2-1	TGTGCCAGCATGAGACTAGCGGGGGGAAATGAGCAGTTCTTC	CASMRLAGGNEQFF
-	TRBV2	-	TRBJ2-7	TGTGCCAGCAGTGACAAATACGAGCAGTACTTC	CASSDKYEQYF
-	TRBV30	few	TRBJ1-3	TGTGCCTGGAGTGTACCGGGGGGAAACTCTGGAAACACCATATATTTT	CAWSVPGGNSGNTIYF
-	TRBV18	-	TRBJ1-2	TGTGCCAGCTCACGAGGAGATGGCTACACCTTC	CASSRGDGYTF
-	TRBV5-1	-	TRBJ1-2	TGCGCCAGCAGCTCCGGAGCATCTAACTATGGCTACACCTTC	CASSSGASNYGYTF
-	TRBV5-6	-	TRBJ2-1	TGTGCCAGCAGCGACGGAGGACAGAATAAGAACAATGAGCAGTTCTTC	CASSDGGQNKNNEQFF
-	TRBV30	-	TRBJ2-2	TGTGCCTGGAGTGTACGAGGGAACGGGGAGCTGTTTTTT	CAWSVRGNGELFF
-	TRBV5-1	few	TRBJ2-3	TGCGCCAGCAGCTTGGAACCTCGGGATACGCAGTATTTT	CASSLEPRDTQYF
TRBD1	TRBV5-1	-	TRBJ2-7	TGCGCCAGCAGTTATTCCGGGACAGTCCGGTACGAGCAGTACTTC	CASSYSGTVRYEQYF
TRBD2	TRBV7-2	once	TRBJ2-3	TGTGCCAGCAGCTTAGTCGGGGGGACCACAGATACGCAGTATTTT	CASSLVGGTTDTQYF
TRBD2	TRBV6-4	-	TRBJ2-1	TGTGCCAGCTCCCCCCGGCGGGGGAACTACAATGAGCAGTTCTTC	CASSPRRGNYNEQFF